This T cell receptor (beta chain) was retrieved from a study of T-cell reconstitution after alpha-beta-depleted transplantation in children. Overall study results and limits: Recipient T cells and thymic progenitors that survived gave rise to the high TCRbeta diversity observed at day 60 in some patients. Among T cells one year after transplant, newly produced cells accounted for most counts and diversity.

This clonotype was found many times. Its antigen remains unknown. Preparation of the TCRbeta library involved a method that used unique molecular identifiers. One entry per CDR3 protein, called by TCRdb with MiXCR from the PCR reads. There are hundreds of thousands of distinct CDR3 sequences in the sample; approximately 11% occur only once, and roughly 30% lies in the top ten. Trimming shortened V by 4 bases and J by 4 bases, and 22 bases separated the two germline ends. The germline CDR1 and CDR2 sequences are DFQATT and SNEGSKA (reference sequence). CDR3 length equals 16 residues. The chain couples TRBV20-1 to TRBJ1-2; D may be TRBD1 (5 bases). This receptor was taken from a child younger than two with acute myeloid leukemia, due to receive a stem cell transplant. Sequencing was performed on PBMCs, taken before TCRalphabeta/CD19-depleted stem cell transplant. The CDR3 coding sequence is TGCAGTGCTAAAGACCCCGGGGGAGGACACATCTATGGCTACACCTTC. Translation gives CSAKDPGGGHIYGYTF.